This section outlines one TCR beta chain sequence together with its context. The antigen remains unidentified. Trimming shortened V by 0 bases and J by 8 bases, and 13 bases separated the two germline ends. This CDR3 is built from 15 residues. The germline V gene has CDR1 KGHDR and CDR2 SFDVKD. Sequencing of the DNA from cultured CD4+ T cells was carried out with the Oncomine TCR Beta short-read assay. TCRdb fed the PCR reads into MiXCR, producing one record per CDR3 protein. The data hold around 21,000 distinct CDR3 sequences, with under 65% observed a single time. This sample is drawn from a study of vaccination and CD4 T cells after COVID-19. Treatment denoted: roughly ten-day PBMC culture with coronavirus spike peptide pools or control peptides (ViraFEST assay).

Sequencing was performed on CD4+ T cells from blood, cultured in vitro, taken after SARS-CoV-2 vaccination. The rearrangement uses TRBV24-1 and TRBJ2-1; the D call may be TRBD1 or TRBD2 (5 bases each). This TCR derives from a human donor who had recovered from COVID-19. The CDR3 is CATSDLTGLGDEQFF. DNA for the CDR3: TGTGCCACCAGTGATTTGACGGGCCTGGGGGATGAGCAGTTCTTC.